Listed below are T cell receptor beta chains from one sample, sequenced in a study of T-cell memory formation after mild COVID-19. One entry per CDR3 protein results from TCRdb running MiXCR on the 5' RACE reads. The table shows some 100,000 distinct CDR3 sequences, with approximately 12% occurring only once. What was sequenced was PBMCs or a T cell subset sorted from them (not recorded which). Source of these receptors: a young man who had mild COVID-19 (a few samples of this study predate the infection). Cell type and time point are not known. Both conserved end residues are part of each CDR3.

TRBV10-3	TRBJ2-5	CAISESRVQETQYF
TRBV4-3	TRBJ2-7	CASSQGDSSEQYF
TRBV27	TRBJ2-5	CASSPVGQQETQYF
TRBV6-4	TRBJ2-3	CASRAGTSTDTQYF
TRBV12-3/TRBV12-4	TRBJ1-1	CASKTNTEAFF
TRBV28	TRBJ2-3	CASSTLTVNLGTDTQYF
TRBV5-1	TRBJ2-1	CASSLREQGLDEQFF
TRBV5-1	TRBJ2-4	CASATQGGIRENIQYF
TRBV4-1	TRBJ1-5	CASSQEGDRVEPQHF
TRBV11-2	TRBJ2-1	CASSFLTGRNEQFF
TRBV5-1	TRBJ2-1	CASSLGKGRSYNEQFF
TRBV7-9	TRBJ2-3	CASSSWNGPDTQYF
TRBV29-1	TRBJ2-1	CSARLAEGLEEQFF
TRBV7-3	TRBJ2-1	CASSLVGGRKNEQFF
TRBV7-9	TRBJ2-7	CASSFELDQRGYEQYF
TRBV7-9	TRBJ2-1	CASSMGQGVRNEQFF
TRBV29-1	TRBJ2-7	CSVVPGQADYEQYF
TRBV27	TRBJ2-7	CASSFGVSYEQYF
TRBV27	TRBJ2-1	CASSGESSYNEQFF
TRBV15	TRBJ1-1	CATSRVLGENTEAFF
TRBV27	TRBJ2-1	CASSFSGGAGEQFF
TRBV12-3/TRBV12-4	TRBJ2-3	CASRTTGAADTQYF
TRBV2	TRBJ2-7	CASSDRPLYEQYF
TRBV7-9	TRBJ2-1	CATFTLAGEHNEQFF
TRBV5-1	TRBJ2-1	CASSLEGQGLDEQFF
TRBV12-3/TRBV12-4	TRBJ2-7	CASSFLAGSSYEQYF
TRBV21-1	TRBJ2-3	CASYPDRSTDTQYF
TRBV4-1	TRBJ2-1	CASSQVWDRASNEQFF
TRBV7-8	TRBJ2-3	CASSPEVAGPTDTQYF
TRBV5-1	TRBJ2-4	CASQGLTGQYF
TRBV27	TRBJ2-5	CASSPLAGGPKTQYF
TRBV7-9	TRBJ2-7	CASSLADGTVFNYEQYF
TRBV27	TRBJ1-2	CASSFTRTGEFGYTF
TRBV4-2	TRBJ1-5	CASSQNSMGGRDQPQHF
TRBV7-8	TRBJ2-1	CASSLLFGGAHEQFF
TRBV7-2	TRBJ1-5	CASSPRHNQPQHF
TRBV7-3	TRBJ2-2	CASSKGHTGELFF
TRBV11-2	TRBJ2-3	CASSLEWREEDTQYF
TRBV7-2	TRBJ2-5	CASSRQGRGETQYF
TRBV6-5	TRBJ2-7	CASSYQGANEQYF
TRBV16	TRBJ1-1	CASSQSGSGFAEAFF
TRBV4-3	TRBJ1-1	CASSPGAGFSTEAFF
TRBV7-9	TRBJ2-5	CASSPDRGRETQYF
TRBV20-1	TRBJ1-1	CSARGEGTTEAFF
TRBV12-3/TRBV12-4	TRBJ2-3	CASSLLGSPDTQYF
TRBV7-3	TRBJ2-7	CASSRDRADEQYF
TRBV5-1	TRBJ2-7	CASSSGTGTYEQYF
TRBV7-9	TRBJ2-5	CASSLEGQQETQYF
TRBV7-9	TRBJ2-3	CASSPPARVGPGTDTQYF
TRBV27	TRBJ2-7	CASSLSAFRQGYEQHF
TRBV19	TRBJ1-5	CASSIGRAQPQHF
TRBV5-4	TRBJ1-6	CASRAMKGSYNSPLHF